The 28 T cell receptor beta chains in this list originate from one sample, sequenced in a study of blood T cells in healthy people across ages. Primed by a sample-barcoded 5' primer and a J-beta primer mix, a second PCR proceeded for about 7 to 12 cycles. TCRdb re-called the 5' RACE reads through MiXCR, storing one row per CDR3 protein. The top ten hold 7.9% of the sample, which has 1.2 million to 1.5 million distinct CDR3 sequences, 40% to 50% seen once. Sequenced sample: blood. These receptors came from a woman younger than 35 in good health.

The chain combines TRBV15 with TRBJ1-2; D perhaps matches TRBD1 (5 bases). CDR1 is LNHNV, CDR2 YYDKDF, per germline (reference sequence). Deletions cut 3 bases from V and 7 bases from J, with 9 bases between. The CDR3 totals 12 residues. The CDR3 nucleotides read TGTGCCACCAGCAGGGGGGAAGCTGGCTACACCTTC. Its translation is CATSRGEAGYTF.

With respect to this clonotype: No conserved phenylalanine or tryptophan ends this CDR3, so it is likely a read error. V gene TRBV4-1 combines with J gene TRBJ1-2; the D gene is possibly TRBD1 (5 bases). CDR1 and CDR2 (germline): MGHRA, YSYEKL. The CDR3 spans 14 residues. V gave up 3 bases and J gave up 4 bases, with 12 bases separating them. CDR3 residues: CASSQAAGTYGYTI. The CDR3 DNA sequence: TGCGCCAGCAGCCAGGCCGCAGGGACCTATGGCTACACCATC.

This clonotype came up many times. This CDR3 reads CSARDNRGGPYNEQFF. In DNA form, the CDR3 reads TGCAGTGCTAGAGACAACAGGGGCGGGCCCTACAATGAGCAGTTCTTC. The chain links TRBV20-1 to TRBJ2-1, with 7 bases fitting TRBD1. The length of the CDR3 is 16 residues. Trimming at V came to 0 bases and at J to 2 bases, leaving 7 bases not matched to a gene. Germline lookup yields CDR1 DFQATT and CDR2 SNEGSKA (reference sequence).

V and J are TRBV6-5 and TRBJ2-7; TRBD2 is a possible D gene (6 bases). Trimming left V 8 bases short and J 5 bases short, with 13 bases between. In germline, CDR1 is MNHEY, CDR2 SVGAGI. This CDR3 contains 12 residues. DNA for the CDR3: TGTGCCAGCTGGAGGGCTAACGACGAGCAGTACTTC. Protein sequence: CASWRANDEQYF.

The rearrangement uses TRBV7-2 and TRBJ1-5; TRBD1 agrees at 12 bases. The CDR3 loop spans 15 amino acids. The germline CDR1 and CDR2 sequences are SGHTA and FQGNSA. Losses at the gene ends were 5 bases for V and 7 bases for J; bases not matched to a gene: 6. DNA of the CDR3: TGTGCCAGCAGCACCGGGACAGGGGGCTTGCAGCCCCAGCATTTT. Translating gives CASSTGTGGLQPQHF.

This clonotype has only a few counts. V gene TRBV20-1 combines with J gene TRBJ2-3; 8 bases are shared with TRBD2. CDR1 is DFQATT, CDR2 SNEGSKA, per germline (reference sequence). The junction had 2 bases not matched to a gene; V was cut back by 1 base and J by 2 bases. This CDR3 spans 14 amino acids. CDR3 coding DNA: TGCAGTGCTAGAGGACTAGCGAACACAGATACGCAGTATTTT. Its protein is CSARGLANTDTQYF.

CDR3 sequence reads: CARLQGMNTEAFF. The CDR3 nucleotides are TGTGCCAGGTTACAGGGGATGAACACTGAAGCTTTCTTT. The rearrangement uses TRBV6-4 and TRBJ1-1; 7 bases fit TRBD1. This CDR3 comprises 13 residues. After removal of 9 bases from V and 0 bases from J, the junction contained 4 bases not matched to a gene. Germline V CDR1 and CDR2: MRHNA, SNTAGT.

The rearrangement joins TRBV7-2 to TRBJ2-1, with TRBD2 matching over 12 bases. Germline V gives CDR1 SGHTA, CDR2 FQGNSA. The CDR3 is 19 amino acids. V lost 1 base, J lost 3 bases, and 10 bases stayed unmatched. DNA for the CDR3: TGTGCCAGCAGCTTAGTTAATCGCCTAGCGGGGGGGTTCTACAATGAGCAGTTCTTC. It encodes CASSLVNRLAGGFYNEQFF.

This clonotype was detected many times. The chain has TRBV6-2 or TRBV6-3 and TRBJ2-1; D possibly corresponds to TRBD2 (6 bases). Germline assignment: CDR1 MNHEY and CDR2 SVGEGT. The germline V and J ends were trimmed by 6 bases and 1 base, with 10 bases remaining between them. The CDR3 loop spans 14 amino acids. CDR3 in DNA: TGTGCCAGCAGCGGGAGCCTTTCCTACAATGAGCAGTTCTTC. It encodes CASSGSLSYNEQFF.

V is TRBV7-8 and J is TRBJ2-1; 7 positions agree with TRBD2. This CDR3 has 15 amino acids. Germline V gene data show CDR1 as SGHVS and CDR2 as FQNEAQ. The junction had 5 bases not matched to a gene; V was cut back by 5 bases and J by 1 base. CDR3 residues: CASSQGLTSYNEQFF. The CDR3 nucleotides are TGTGCCAGCAGCCAGGGACTAACATCCTACAATGAGCAGTTCTTC.

As to this clonotype: One end of the junction does not line up with germline, which may come from a read error. The chain uses TRBV20-1 and TRBJ1-6, with a weak D call TRBD1 (5 bases). The CDR3 totals 13 residues. Germline CDR1 is DFQATT and CDR2 is SNEGSKA (reference sequence). The CDR3 DNA sequence: TGCAGTGCTAGAGAGGGGGTGGGTTCACCCCCCCACTTT. This codes for CSAREGVGSPPHF.

This clonotype was detected a few times. The J gene is TRBJ1-4, the V gene TRBV15; a possible D gene is TRBD1 (5 bases). CDR3 size: 15 residues. Germline lookup yields CDR1 LNHNV and CDR2 YYDKDF (reference sequence). The V gene lost 0 bases and the J gene lost 5 bases, with 10 bases spanning the gap. Here the CDR3 DNA reads TGTGCCACCAGCAGAGATTCCAGGGCCAATGAAAAACTGTTTTTT. It specifies CATSRDSRANEKLFF.

This chain uses TRBV10-3 with TRBJ1-2; D might be TRBD1 (5 bases). CDR3 length: 15 residues. The ends were cut back, 2 bases at V and 0 bases at J, with 10 bases in the middle. CDR1 is ENHRY, CDR2 SYGVKD, per germline. This chain's CDR3 is CAISEGPGTNYGYTF. In nucleotides, the CDR3 is TGTGCCATCAGTGAGGGGCCAGGGACTAACTATGGCTACACCTTC.

The sample holds a few counts of this clonotype. This chain uses TRBV20-1 with TRBJ2-6; 7 bases map to TRBD1. V was clipped by 3 bases and J by 0 bases; unmatched bases: 5. CDR1 and CDR2 (germline): DFQATT, SNEGSKA (reference sequence). The CDR3 has 16 residues. The CDR3 DNA follows: TGCAGTGCTAGTGTGGGACAGAGCTCTGGGGCCAACGTCCTGACTTTC. It is translated as CSASVGQSSGANVLTF.

The chain uses TRBV2 and TRBJ1-2, with D tentatively TRBD1 (5 bases). V lost 0 bases to trimming and J lost 5 bases, with 16 bases between them. The CDR3 consists of 16 residues. The germline gives CDR1 SNHLY, CDR2 FYNNEI. The CDR3 loop reads CASSEALVGTDYGYTF. DNA of the CDR3: TGTGCCAGCAGTGAAGCGCTGGTGGGGACGGATTATGGCTACACCTTC.

The chain links TRBV5-1 to TRBJ1-2, with D possibly being TRBD1 (6 bases). Per germline, CDR1 SGHRS and CDR2 YFSETQ. CDR3 size: 12 residues. The V gene lost 4 bases and the J gene lost 7 bases, with 11 bases spanning the gap. The DNA of the CDR3 is TGCGCCAGCAGCATGGGACAACTTGGCTACACCTTC. Translating gives CASSMGQLGYTF.

Only a few counts were recorded for this clonotype. V is TRBV5-1 and J is TRBJ2-1, with 10 nucleotides matching TRBD2. Per the germline V gene, CDR1 is SGHRS and CDR2 is YFSETQ. The CDR3 is 15 amino acids. V shed 0 bases and J 6 bases; nucleotides not matched to a gene: 3. The CDR3 spells CASSLVVAGGNEQFF. Here the CDR3 DNA reads TGCGCCAGCAGCTTGGTAGTAGCGGGGGGCAATGAGCAGTTCTTC.

This clonotype came up a few times. The germline gene is not matched at one end of the junction; a read error may be the cause. This chain connects TRBV6-5 to TRBJ2-3, with unresolved D. CDR1 and CDR2 from the germline V gene are MNHEY and SVGAGI. CDR3 length: 14 amino acids. Here the CDR3 reads CASTYSGAPDTQYF. DNA for the CDR3: TGTGCCAGCACTTACTCGGGCGCGCCAGATACGCAGTATTTT.

The V call is TRBV20-1, the J call TRBJ2-7; possibly TRBD1 or TRBD2 for D (5 bases each). CDR3 length equals 12 residues. Germline V gene lookup returns CDR1 DFQATT and CDR2 SNEGSKA (reference sequence). Trimming took off 6 bases at V and 2 bases at J, with 11 bases between the two ends. In DNA, the CDR3 is TGCAGTGCGGGGGAGCGCCCCTACGAGCAGTACTTC. Protein: CSAGERPYEQYF.

V gene TRBV20-1 combines with J gene TRBJ1-2, with D possibly TRBD1 on 6 matching bases. Germline loops: CDR1 DFQATT, CDR2 SNEGSKA (reference sequence). V lost 3 bases to trimming and J lost 4 bases, with 15 bases between them. The CDR3 is 14 residues long. The CDR3 region has the DNA TGCAGTGCTAGTTCGGCGGGGGCCCGCTATGGCTACACCTTC. Protein product: CSASSAGARYGYTF.

This sequence joins TRBV27 and TRBJ2-5; 9 bases agree with TRBD1. The closer fit of TRBJ2-1 to the DNA end suggests the J call may be wrong. Germline assignment: CDR1 MNHEY and CDR2 SMNVEV (reference sequence). The CDR3 contains 18 residues. Here the CDR3 DNA reads TGTGCCAGCAGTTTACCTTCGACGGGGACAGGGCTCCAAGAGACCCAGTTCTTC. Encoded protein: CASSLPSTGTGLQETQFF.

The chain joins TRBV28 to TRBJ2-1; 11 bases agree with TRBD2. The germline V gene has CDR1 MDHEN and CDR2 SYDVKM. The V gene end was trimmed by 4 bases and the J gene end by 9 bases; junction bases not matched to a gene: 11. CDR3 length: 16 amino acids. The CDR3 here is CASSSRLTSGATEQFF. The CDR3 DNA follows: TGTGCCAGCAGTTCGAGACTGACTAGCGGGGCTACTGAGCAGTTCTTC.

A few counts support this clonotype. The genes are TRBV9 and TRBJ2-7, with D hard to call. V lost 1 base and J lost 1, with 12 bases in between. CDR1 SGDLS and CDR2 YYNGEE come from the germline V gene. CDR3 size: 15 residues. CDR3 nucleotides: TGTGCCAGCAGCGTATCCCAGTACGGGTCCTACGAGCAGTACTTC. Amino acid sequence: CASSVSQYGSYEQYF.

This clonotype occurred a few times. V and J are TRBV29-1 and TRBJ2-5; D perhaps matches TRBD1 (5 bases). Trimming removed 4 bases at V and 5 bases at J, with 14 bases between. CDR3 length: 13 amino acids. Germline V gene sequence: CDR1 SQVTM, CDR2 ANQGSEA. The CDR3 is CSVVGQGPETQYF. In DNA form, the CDR3 reads TGCAGCGTTGTAGGGCAGGGTCCGGAGACCCAGTACTTC. The full variable domain, completed using reference TRBV29-1 and TRBJ2-5, is SAVISQKPSRDICQRGTSLTIQCQVDSQVTMMFWYRQQPGQSLTLIATANQGSEATYESGFVIDKFPISRPNLTFSTLTVSNMSPEDSSIYLCSVVGQGPETQYFGPGTRLLVL.

This sequence joins TRBV11-2 and TRBJ1-2; the D gene is possibly TRBD1 (6 bases). Trimming took off 5 bases at V and 1 base at J, with 20 bases between the two ends. Germline CDR1 and CDR2: SGHAT and FQNNGV. The CDR3 has 17 amino acids. The chain's CDR3 is CASSTGTGGAYNYGYTF. CDR3 bases: TGTGCCAGCAGCACGGGTACGGGGGGCGCGTATAACTATGGCTACACCTTC. Complete variable domain (other parts from reference TRBV11-2 and TRBJ1-2): EAGVAQSPRYKIIEKRQSVAFWCNPISGHATLYWYQQILGQGPKLLIQFQNNGVVDDSQLPKDRFSAERLKGVDSTLKIQPAKLEDSAVYLCASSTGTGGAYNYGYTFGSGTRLTVV.

This clonotype has more than one count but fewer than ten. The J gene is TRBJ2-1, the V gene TRBV7-3; 11 bases are a match to TRBD1. The CDR3 consists of 16 residues. V gave up 1 base and J gave up 3 bases; unmatched junction bases: 2. Germline-derived CDR1 and CDR2 are SGHTA and FQGTGA. The CDR3 reads CASSLSGTGGYNEQFF. The CDR3 DNA follows: TGTGCCAGCAGCTTAAGTGGGACAGGGGGCTACAATGAGCAGTTCTTC.

This clonotype was observed a handful of times. The CDR3 DNA follows: TGCGCCAGCAGCCCTCGGGACAGGGGGCGCCCGGATGGCTACACCTTC. This codes for CASSPRDRGRPDGYTF. This chain uses TRBV4-1 with TRBJ1-2; 12 positions match TRBD1. V was pared by 4 bases and J by 6 bases, with 9 bases of the junction left unmatched. Germline CDR1 reads MGHRA; CDR2 reads YSYEKL. CDR3 length equals 16 residues.

This clonotype was seen many times. This chain uses TRBV10-3 with TRBJ2-7, with TRBD2 as a possible D gene (5 bases). The CDR3 is made up of 13 amino acids. Per the germline V gene, CDR1 is ENHRY and CDR2 is SYGVKD. V lost 10 bases to trimming and J lost 3 bases, with 16 bases between them. CDR3 sequence: CATRPSGDYEQYF. The DNA of the CDR3 is TGTGCCACCCGCCCCAGCGGAGACTACGAGCAGTACTTC.